The source of this TCR beta chain is a study of neurological immune-mediated disorders. In the study overall: Of approximately 34 multiple sclerosis patients, some 30 were relapsing-remitting and 3 secondary progressive. The study, taken as a whole, reports: Among expanded clones, no CDR3 amino acid sequences were shared across subjects, a pattern suggesting private repertoires in all groups.

This clonotype was seen a handful of times. Its antigen is as yet unknown. TCRdb called the 5' RACE reads again in MiXCR, with one record for every CDR3 protein. The table has about 35,000 distinct CDR3 sequences, roughly 3.8% seen once. The unsorted libraries were made from 2 million PBMCs kept at -80 C. Germline loops: CDR1 LNHDA, CDR2 SQIVND (reference sequence). The CDR3 contains 13 residues. The V and J ends lost 5 bases and 8 bases, in that order; junction bases with no gene match: 5. This clonotype originated in a man aged 25 to 40 with multiple sclerosis. Sequencing input: PBMCs. This chain uses TRBV19 with TRBJ1-4, with TRBD1 matching 7 bases. The CDR3 nucleotides are TGTGCCAGTAGTTCCGGGACAGTAGAAAAACTGTTTTTT. Protein: CASSSGTVEKLFF.